The entry below gives a single T cell receptor (beta chain) sequence along with its context. What it binds is not known. V shed 7 bases and J 4 bases; nucleotides not matched to a gene: 11. Germline CDR1 and CDR2: SGDLS and YYNGEE. The CDR3 spans 15 residues. These data belong to a study of tumor-infiltrating lymphocytes in localized non-small cell lung cancer. Study background: Resected tumor was paired with non-adjacent uninvolved lung from the same patient. General study findings and limits: Not all patients were TCR sequenced, owing to tissue quantity. Higher tumor T cell infiltration than in uninvolved lung was supported by TCRbeta sequencing. No link was found between tumor T-cell fraction and recurrence-free survival.

Generated by immunoSEQ multiplex PCR, the TCRdb table keeps only in-frame clones and is missing some. This sample has about 16,000 clones; around 72% occur once, and the top ten carry around 4.1%. The chain has TRBV9 and TRBJ1-1; 9 bases map to TRBD1. Sequencing used lung tumor tissue. The sequence was obtained from a human donor with non-small cell lung cancer. CDR3 loop: CASGTGGGLGTEAFF. The CDR3 DNA reads as TGTGCCAGCGGTACAGGGGGCGGGTTAGGCACTGAAGCTTTCTTT.